The clone carrying this TCR beta chain appeared a few times. Its antigen is undetermined. The CDR3 sequence is 13 residues long. The V gene end was trimmed by 4 bases and the J gene end by 4 bases; junction bases not matched to a gene: 2. CDR1 and CDR2 (germline): WNHNN, SYGVQD (reference sequence). The record originates from a study of cytomegalovirus exposure and HLA in healthy donors. Study findings and constraints: Cytomegalovirus-associated TCR beta chains were listed, numbering some 150. Data from an earlier analysis indicated that most TCR beta V segments were productive either about 87% or about 30% of the time.

The PCR contained 60 Vbeta and 13 Jbeta primers. Clones were sequenced by immunoSEQ multiplex PCR, and TCRdb holds only the in-frame ones, with some missing. This sample yields roughly 69,000 clones, of which under 80% are seen a single time; approximately 15% belongs to the top ten. Specimen: PBMCs. The sequence was collected from a male donor in good health and CMV-seropositive. J is TRBJ2-3 and V is TRBV10-1, with 7 nucleotides matching TRBD1. CDR3 nucleotide sequence: TGCGCCAGCAGTGCCGGACAGGCAGATACGCAGTATTTT. Its translation: CASSAGQADTQYF.